This TCR beta chain was recovered during a study of OX40 agonist ivuxolimab in advanced cancers. Study-level points and caveats: Several nonresponders also turned out to have low normalized T-cell clonal expansion. Dosing at 0.1 to 3.0 mg/kg was accompanied by clonal expansion of CD4+ and CD8+ blood T cells by week 6.

Libraries were prepared by immunoSEQ multiplex PCR; TCRdb keeps only in-frame clonotypes and omits some of them. Of roughly 36,000 clones in the sample, 82% were seen once. Of note for this clone: Its antigen is still unknown.

The CDR3 has 15 amino acids. With V trimmed by 5 bases and J by 1 base, 6 bases remained unmatched. Germline-derived CDR1 and CDR2 are MDHEN and SYDVKM. The specimen was CD4+ or CD8+ T cells sorted from blood, collected in a trial of the OX40 agonist ivuxolimab. V and J are TRBV28 and TRBJ1-1; 8 bases align to TRBD1. The receptor's source is an adult with an advanced solid tumor such as melanoma, head and neck, liver or kidney cancer. The CDR3 nucleotides read TGTGCCAGCAGTGCTTGGACAGGGTGGAACACTGAAGCTTTCTTT. Protein: CASSAWTGWNTEAFF.